The sample holds a few counts of the clone carrying this T cell receptor (beta chain). The antigen remains undetermined. These data come from a study of T-cell memory formation after mild COVID-19. Overall study findings and caveats: The appearance of some responding clones in pre-infection memory suggested that cross-reactive memory joined. Those CD4+ clones that contracted were mainly in CM and EM (CD8+ ones in EMRA). Later expanders leaned CD4+, whereas day 15 to 85 contracting clones were balanced CD4/CD8.

The V gene's germline CDR1 is SGHRS and CDR2 YFSETQ. This CDR3 region has 14 residues. V was trimmed by 0 bases and J by 5 bases, leaving 11 bases between them. Employing constant-segment primers, 5'RACE generated TCR alpha and TCR beta cDNA libraries bearing sample barcodes and UMIs. TCRdb re-called the 5' RACE reads through MiXCR, storing one row per CDR3 protein. The sample yields around 200,000 distinct CDR3 sequences, about 18% seen once. Material: PBMCs or a T cell subset sorted from them (not recorded which). This TCR was recovered from a man between 18 and 35 years old who had mild COVID-19 (a few samples of this study predate the infection). Cell type and time point are not known. The chain links TRBV5-1 to TRBJ2-5, with D unresolved. The CDR3 nucleotides read TGCGCCAGCAGCTTGGCTCCAGGCGATGAGACCCAGTACTTC. Translating it yields CASSLAPGDETQYF.